This T cell receptor beta chain was retrieved from a study of CD8+ T cells in alopecia areata. Sequencing templates came from extracted RNA that was reverse transcribed into cDNA. TCRdb's copy holds only in-frame clones and misses some; the assay was immunoSEQ multiplex PCR. The sample includes approximately 130,000 clones, about 50% of them seen just once. Points from the study as a whole: Possibly as an HLA-related effect, TCR sharing across patients appeared less clear than in mice. Sequencing of scalp tissue also captures the resident alphabeta T cells of normal skin.

Samples from alopecia areata patients were lesional scalp punch biopsies and peripheral blood. The CDR3 totals 18 residues. Per the germline V gene, CDR1 is KGHSH and CDR2 is LQKENI. V lost 0 bases, J lost 4 bases, and 7 bases stayed unmatched. Remarks on this clone: Antigen unknown.

The TCR originated in a human donor with alopecia areata. V and J are TRBV18 and TRBJ2-7, with TRBD2 matching 15 bases. Material for sequencing was NKG2D-low CD8+ T cells sorted from blood. The CDR3 is CASSPPGLAGGPVYEQYF. The CDR3, as DNA: TGTGCCAGCTCACCACCAGGACTAGCGGGAGGGCCCGTGTACGAGCAGTACTTC.